A single sample is the source of the 31 T cell receptor beta chains below, sequenced in a study of blood T cells in healthy people across ages. Next came a second PCR, run for roughly 7 to 12 cycles, which used a sample-barcoded 5' primer along with a J-beta primer mix. TCRdb itself ran the 5' RACE reads through MiXCR, one entry per CDR3 protein. The sample lists around 1,600,000 distinct CDR3 sequences, roughly two fifths occurring once. Sample: blood. The receptors come from a woman between 18 and 29 years old in good health.

This clonotype has just a few counts. This chain uses TRBV6-2 or TRBV6-3 with TRBJ2-3; D is ambiguous. The CDR3 runs 12 residues. CDR1 and CDR2 (germline): MNHEY, SVGEGT. V gave up 5 bases and J gave up 6 bases, with 9 bases separating them. The CDR3 sequence is CASSMGWDTQYF. CDR3 DNA sequence: TGTGCCAGCAGTATGGGATGGGATACGCAGTATTTT.

This clonotype has just a few counts. The chain employs TRBV29-1 and TRBJ2-1; the match to TRBD1 covers 10 bases. J lost 6 bases, V lost 0 bases, and 8 bases had no gene match. CDR3 length equals 16 residues. Germline V gene sequence: CDR1 SQVTM, CDR2 ANQGSEA. CDR3 in DNA: TGCAGCGTTGAAGATCTGGGAGGGACAGGGGTCAATGAGCAGTTCTTC. Encoded protein: CSVEDLGGTGVNEQFF.

V gene TRBV25-1 combines with J gene TRBJ2-7; D not resolved. The CDR3 covers 11 residues. V dropped 10 bases and J dropped 1 base, with 8 bases sitting between them. The germline V gene has CDR1 MGHDK and CDR2 SYGVNS. CDR3 DNA sequence: TGTGCCATCAGACTGTCCTACGAGCAGTACTTC. Protein product: CAIRLSYEQYF.

The chain is built from TRBV29-1 and TRBJ1-5; D might be TRBD1 (5 bases). V was pared by 0 bases and J by 2 bases, with 11 bases between. Germline lookup yields CDR1 SQVTM and CDR2 ANQGSEA. This CDR3 is 15 amino acids long. The CDR3 DNA reads as TGCAGCGTTGAAGAGGGGGGTTCGGGCAATCAGCCCCAGCATTTT. As protein: CSVEEGGSGNQPQHF.

This clonotype has a handful of counts. The rearrangement links TRBV12-3 or TRBV12-4 to TRBJ1-4, with 8 positions matching TRBD1. CDR3 length equals 14 residues. V trimming: 5 bases; J trimming: 7 bases; junction bases outside the gene matches: 6. The CDR3 here is CASSHRGLGEKLFF. CDR3 in DNA: TGTGCCAGCAGTCACAGGGGGTTAGGTGAAAAACTGTTTTTT.

This chain connects TRBV6-2 or TRBV6-3 to TRBJ2-1; weak D call: TRBD1 (5 bases). The DNA end is more similar to TRBJ2-7, so the J call may be wrong. This CDR3 has 14 residues. The V gene's germline CDR1 is MNHEY and CDR2 SVGEGT. The CDR3 region has the DNA TGTGCCAGCAGTGCCAGGGCCTACTACAATGAGCAGTACTTC. It codes for CASSARAYYNEQYF.

This clonotype appeared a few times. V and J are TRBV9 and TRBJ2-1, with 8 bases lining up with TRBD2. Per germline, CDR1 SGDLS and CDR2 YYNGEE. With 7 bases clipped from V and 4 bases from J, the junction kept 7 bases outside the gene matches. This CDR3 is built from 14 residues. The CDR3 loop is CASGQPSGYNEQFF. The CDR3 DNA is TGTGCCAGCGGTCAGCCTAGCGGGTACAATGAGCAGTTCTTC.

This chain joins TRBV6-2 or TRBV6-3 and TRBJ2-7; TRBD2 aligns across 11 bases. Germline V lookup: CDR1 MNHEY, CDR2 SVGEGT. Trimming cost V 8 bases and J 7 bases; bases outside gene matches: 16. The CDR3 runs 16 residues. This CDR3 is CASLLAGGLTYNEQYF. The DNA for the CDR3 is TGTGCCAGCCTTCTAGCGGGGGGTCTCACCTACAATGAGCAGTACTTC.

With regard to this clonotype: Since a much larger clone is just one base distant, this may be a read error. The V and J genes are TRBV11-2 and TRBJ2-2; TRBD2 aligns across 10 bases. After removal of 8 bases from V and 4 bases from J, the junction contained 10 bases not matched to a gene. Germline V lookup: CDR1 SGHAT, CDR2 FQNNGV. The CDR3 has 16 amino acids. In nucleotides, the CDR3 is TGTGCCAGCGGCGCTAGCGGGGGCGTTATCACCGGGGAGCTGTTTTTT. Translated: CASGASGGVITGELFF. The whole variable domain, filled in from reference TRBV11-2 and TRBJ2-2, reads EAGVAQSPRYKIIEKRQSVAFWCNPISGHATLYWYQQILGQGPKLLIQFQNNGVVDDSQLPKDRFSAERLKGVDSTLKIQPAKLEDSAVYLCASGASGGVITGELFFGEGSRLTVL.

J is TRBJ1-2 and V is TRBV20-1; 7 positions match TRBD1. Germline CDR1 DFQATT, CDR2 SNEGSKA (reference sequence). This CDR3 spans 13 amino acids. The J segment lost 4 bases and the V segment lost 3 bases, leaving 5 bases of the junction unmatched. CDR3 in amino acids: CSASAGTAYGYTF. The CDR3 DNA reads as TGCAGTGCTAGCGCCGGGACAGCCTATGGCTACACCTTC.

This clonotype has a handful of counts. This chain links TRBV27 with TRBJ1-2; TRBD1 might be the D (5 bases). The CDR3 consists of 14 residues. Per germline, CDR1 MNHEY and CDR2 SMNVEV (reference sequence). Trimming left V 5 bases short and J 8 bases short, with 18 bases between. The CDR3 coding sequence is TGTGCCAGCAGTGCGAGAAAGGGGATCCAGGGCTACACCTTC. Its translation: CASSARKGIQGYTF.

In this sample, this clonotype turned up a few times. The gene calls are TRBV27 and TRBJ1-2; TRBD1 is a possible D gene (5 bases). The CDR3 runs 13 residues. Germline V gene sequence: CDR1 MNHEY, CDR2 SMNVEV (reference sequence). V lost 5 bases, J lost 4 bases, and 11 bases lay in between. The CDR3 here is CASSQGKGYGYTF. The CDR3 nucleotides are TGTGCCAGCAGTCAGGGCAAAGGCTATGGCTACACCTTC.

The chain has TRBV4-3 and TRBJ1-5; D unclear. CDR1 and CDR2 (germline): LGHNA, YSLEER. V was clipped by 4 bases and J by 7 bases, with 11 bases between them. There are 13 residues in the CDR3. The CDR3, as DNA: TGCGCCAGCAGCCCAGAGGTTTGGCAGCCCCAGCATTTT. This gives the protein CASSPEVWQPQHF.

The genes are TRBV10-3 and TRBJ2-7, with a possible D match to TRBD2 (5 bases). The V and J ends lost 4 bases and 4 bases respectively, with 8 bases between them. The CDR3 is made up of 12 amino acids. Germline V gene sequence: CDR1 ENHRY, CDR2 SYGVKD. The CDR3 loop reads CAISVGEYEQYF. CDR3 coding DNA: TGTGCCATCAGTGTGGGAGAATACGAGCAGTACTTC.

The chain employs TRBV27 and TRBJ2-2; tentatively, D is TRBD1 (5 bases). V was shortened by 8 bases and J by 5 bases, with 21 bases between the two germline ends. This CDR3 spans 16 amino acids. Germline CDR1 MNHEY, CDR2 SMNVEV (reference sequence). DNA of the CDR3: TGTGCCAGCTCGCTCTCGGGCAGGGCAAAGACCGGGGAGCTGTTTTTT. Its protein product is CASSLSGRAKTGELFF.

The sample holds a few counts of this clonotype. The chain is built from TRBV15 and TRBJ2-1; 7 nucleotides match TRBD1. The ends lost 2 bases at V and 4 bases at J; junction bases unmatched: 2. The CDR3 is 14 amino acids. CDR1 and CDR2 from the germline V gene are LNHNV and YYDKDF (reference sequence). CDR3 sequence reads: CATSRQQGYNEQFF. The CDR3 region has the DNA TGTGCCACCAGCAGACAACAGGGGTACAATGAGCAGTTCTTC.

There are a few counts of this clonotype. CDR3: CATVINYGYTF. CDR3 nucleotides: TGTGCCACCGTCATTAACTATGGCTACACCTTC. The V and J genes are TRBV6-6 and TRBJ1-2; no definite D call. V lost 10 bases, J lost 1 base, and 7 bases lay in between. CDR3 length: 11 residues. Germline V CDR1 and CDR2: MNHNY, SVGAGI (reference sequence).

This clonotype was counted only a few times. The chain uses TRBV4-3 and TRBJ1-4; maybe TRBD1 (6 bases). From germline, CDR1 is LGHNA and CDR2 YSLEER. V was trimmed by 6 bases and J by 0 bases, leaving 8 bases between them. The CDR3 loop spans 14 amino acids. The CDR3 DNA is TGCGCCAGCAGGCCAGGGGCAACTAATGAAAAACTGTTTTTT. As protein: CASRPGATNEKLFF.

This chain connects TRBV7-2 to TRBJ2-7, with unresolved D. CDR3 length: 12 amino acids. Germline assignment: CDR1 SGHTA and CDR2 FQGNSA. V dropped 2 bases and J dropped 3 bases, with 5 bases sitting between them. CDR3 in DNA: TGTGCCAGCAGCTTAAATCTCTACGAGCAGTACTTC. This encodes CASSLNLYEQYF.

In its sample, this clonotype was seen a few times. The rearrangement joins TRBV3-1 to TRBJ1-2; D possibly corresponds to TRBD1 (5 bases). Germline CDR1 is LGHDT and CDR2 is YNNKEL (reference sequence). V shed 4 bases and J shed 7 bases, with 22 bases lying between them. The CDR3 loop spans 16 amino acids. CDR3 bases: TGTGCCAGCAGCCCCTTTCCGAGACAGATCCGGCGTGGCTACACCTTC. Protein sequence: CASSPFPRQIRRGYTF.

DNA for the CDR3: TGTGCCAGCAGTGATATGGGTACAGATACGCAGTATTTT. Translation gives CASSDMGTDTQYF. The chain employs TRBV25-1 and TRBJ2-3; D gene unclear. The germline V gene encodes CDR1 MGHDK and CDR2 SYGVNS. Trimming removed 3 bases at V and 3 bases at J, with 7 bases between. This CDR3 comprises 13 residues.

V and J are TRBV4-3 and TRBJ2-2; no clear D. With 2 bases removed from V and 8 bases from J, the gap between germline ends came to 9 bases. CDR1 and CDR2 from the germline V gene are LGHNA and YSLEER. CDR3 length: 13 amino acids. CDR3 bases: TGCGCCAGCAGCCAACAGCGCGGAGGGGAGCTGTTTTTT. Translated, it gives CASSQQRGGELFF.

Concerning this clonotype itself: A junction end diverges from the germline sequence, so it may reflect a read error. This chain links TRBV12-3 or TRBV12-4 with TRBJ2-6; 8 bases fit TRBD1. There are 15 residues in the CDR3. CDR3 in DNA: TGTGCCAGCAGTTCAGGGGGCTCCGGGGCCAACGTCCCGACTTTC. Amino acids: CASSSGGSGANVPTF.

This chain uses TRBV5-1 with TRBJ1-1; D gene unclear. Deletions cut 9 bases from V and 1 base from J, with 16 bases between. This CDR3 has 14 residues. Germline V CDR1 and CDR2: SGHRS, YFSETQ. The CDR3 DNA reads as TGCGCCACTGGAGAAGGGTACCCGAACACTGAAGCTTTCTTT. Amino acid sequence: CATGEGYPNTEAFF.

In this sample, this clonotype turned up a few times. The V call is TRBV9, the J call TRBJ2-1; 9 bases line up with TRBD2. The CDR3 contains 16 residues. CDR1 is SGDLS and CDR2 is YYNGEE in the germline V gene. Trimming cost V 0 bases and J 3 bases; bases outside gene matches: 4. CDR3 nucleotide sequence: TGTGCCAGCAGCGTAGGTATTAGCGGGAGCTACAATGAGCAGTTCTTC. It is translated as CASSVGISGSYNEQFF.

The chain has TRBV20-1 and TRBJ2-1, with D possibly being TRBD2 (6 bases). Germline loops: CDR1 DFQATT, CDR2 SNEGSKA (reference sequence). The CDR3 has 15 amino acids. Here the CDR3 DNA reads TGCAGCGCCCCTGTATTCGGGGGATCCTACAATGAGCAGTTCTTC. This encodes CSAPVFGGSYNEQFF.

V is TRBV6-5 and J is TRBJ2-5, with 8 bases that match TRBD1. V dropped 5 bases and J dropped 11; count of bases not matched to a gene: 19. Per germline, CDR1 MNHEY and CDR2 SVGAGI. There are 16 residues in the CDR3. For the CDR3, the DNA is TGTGCCAGCAGTAGCCCGATAGGGACAGGAGGTTGGGAGCAGTACTTC. It is translated as CASSSPIGTGGWEQYF.

Only a few counts were recorded for this clonotype. The rearrangement uses TRBV2 and TRBJ1-1; 8 nucleotides line up with TRBD1. The V gene's germline CDR1 is SNHLY and CDR2 FYNNEI. Unmatched junction bases numbered 8, after V lost 6 bases and J lost 5 bases. The CDR3 sequence is 14 residues long. CDR3 DNA: TGTGCCAGCAGCGACAGGGGACGGGGAACTGAAGCTTTCTTT. The encoded protein is CASSDRGRGTEAFF.

V gene TRBV7-2 combines with J gene TRBJ2-7; 10 positions match TRBD1. CDR1 and CDR2 from the germline V gene are SGHTA and FQGNSA. The CDR3 runs to 15 residues. V trimming: 3 bases; J trimming: 4 bases; junction bases outside the gene matches: 6. CDR3 in DNA: TGTGCCAGCAGCTTCGTCCCGGGACAGGGGTACGAGCAGTACTTC. Translating gives CASSFVPGQGYEQYF.

V gene TRBV28 combines with J gene TRBJ1-2; 10 bases fit TRBD1. Unmatched junction bases numbered 11, after V lost 2 bases and J lost 2 bases. Germline V gene lookup returns CDR1 MDHEN and CDR2 SYDVKM. The CDR3 runs 18 residues. DNA of the CDR3: TGTGCCAGCAGTTTAAGAGGGCCGGGACAGGGGAGGAACTATGGCTACACCTTC. This encodes CASSLRGPGQGRNYGYTF.

CDR3 nucleotide sequence: TGCAGTGCTTTATCAGGGGGGAGAACTGAAGCTTTCTTT. Its translation is CSALSGGRTEAFF. V gene TRBV20-1 combines with J gene TRBJ1-1; 7 bases line up with TRBD1. Germline V gene lookup returns CDR1 DFQATT and CDR2 SNEGSKA (reference sequence). V dropped 5 bases and J dropped 5; count of bases not matched to a gene: 8. The CDR3 has 13 amino acids.